The source of this T cell receptor beta chain is a study of cytomegalovirus exposure and HLA in healthy donors (dated by TCRdb to the late 2010s). For context, the study as a whole: An earlier analysis of approximately 550 of the donors reported about 250 Gb of sequence data and 120 million or so unique TCR beta sequences from some 180 million T cells. HLA typing covered class I and class II loci at four-digit resolution. Every repertoire in the discovery cohort had been generated on one and the same sequencing platform. About 280 gigabases of sequencing data and 70 million to 95 million unique TCR sequences made up an early release that covered approximately 620 HLA-typed donors. To predict cytomegalovirus infection status, the study combined high-throughput TCR immunosequencing, statistical association of individual TCRs with disease status, and machine learning. About five DR-DQ haplotypes were treated as single units for association and clustering because of strong linkage in the cohort. An earlier analysis of about 600 of the donors used high-throughput TCR beta sequencing to judge whether each TCR beta V gene segment behaved as functional or pseudogenic. Across approximately 400 genotyped donors of the cohort, an average of about 220,000 unique TCR beta nucleotide sequences per donor were sequenced, and roughly 20% of those sequences were non-productive. The T cell repertoires of several hundred subjects were profiled by immunosequencing and related to cytomegalovirus serostatus. A later genetic analysis used genome-wide SNP genotypes for about 65% of the roughly 700 donors, treating that subset as a discovery cohort. The later analysis used no new phenotypic data to find candidate immune exposures, relying instead on TCR beta sequences and their occurrence across donors. The aim of the study was to test whether cataloging public T cell receptors could identify signatures of past pathogen exposure. In a later analysis, previously published TCR beta repertoires from hundreds of donors were re-analyzed and high-resolution HLA genotyping was added so that TCR occurrence patterns could be studied. Along with the roughly 670-subject first cohort, a separate validation cohort of approximately 110 different subjects was used. Donor age, sex, ethnicity and CMV serostatus were compiled alongside the repertoire data. Of the approximately 400 genotyped donors, approximately 83% fell in the genetic ancestry cluster associated with self-reported Caucasian donors. The number of donors typed differed by locus, with 629-630 for A, B, C, DRB1 and DQB1, around 500 for DQA1, 600 to 610 for DPA1, and around 430 for DPB1.

The cohort consisted of 650 to 850 healthy bone marrow donors. All cohort members were sampled while nominally healthy, although unrecorded immune exposures were likely present. The donor tested CMV seropositive, placing the donor among the roughly 300 seropositive members of the cohort. Each donor provided a peripheral blood sample, and peripheral blood mononuclear cells were used for TCR beta sequencing. Genomic DNA was extracted from the blood cell samples with the Qiagen DNeasy Blood Extraction Kit. What the study reported, not specific to this receptor: A further reported finding was that TCR beta sequences accurately predicted the HLA-A and HLA-B alleles for most subjects in the first cohort. According to a later analysis, parvovirus B19, influenza, CMV and Epstein-Barr virus appeared linked to several top co-occurrence clusters. Linkage disequilibrium might explain the correlated functional status among segregating V segments, but an unknown experimental factor could not be ruled out. According to the authors, the approach could potentially be generalized to other disease states and immunological phenotypes. Because counts were too low, roughly 16 rarely observed V segments, including chromosome 9 orphons, were left out of the earlier analysis of a few hundred of the donors. In a later genetic analysis, a missense DCLRE1C variant was associated with V-gene and J-gene trimming of TCR beta chains, and the association was replicated in an independent cohort. Roughly uniform sequencing depth across donors was assumed in presence/absence analyses, although this assumption may not hold. The only immune exposure information available for the cohort was CMV serostatus. A few of the identified cytomegalovirus-associated TCR beta chains were confirmed in vitro to be specific for cytomegalovirus antigens. At a false discovery rate of 0.05, a later analysis linked some 17,000 TCR beta sequences to specific HLA alleles. Only TCR beta chains were sequenced in this cohort, and the absence of alpha or paired-chain data limited detectable features. In an earlier analysis of 500 to 650 of the donors, most TCR beta V segments appeared in productive rearrangements about 87% or about 30% of the time, broadly matching IMGT annotations. Strong co-occurrence of HLA alleles, especially DR and DQ, made assigning TCR associations to individual alleles difficult. A total of some 180 TCR beta chains were listed by the study as associated with cytomegalovirus. According to a later analysis, TCR association rates differed among HLA loci, with DRB1 alleles showing the most associated TCRs and HLA-C alleles showing the fewest. Some IMGT-functional V segments, including TRBV6-2 and TRBV6-3, could not be distinguished by the 87-base-pair reads and were therefore excluded. According to a later genetic analysis, donors in an Asian-associated ancestry cluster had fewer N-insertions in productive TCRs than the roughly 660-donor mean. Cytomegalovirus status was reported to be diagnosed by the classifier with high specificity and sensitivity in both the original and validation cohorts. Because HLA typing was missing for some donors at each locus, association tests included only the typed subset. Across donors, most TCR sequences were observed very rarely, whereas some public TCRs were present in many individuals. Most CMV-associated TCR beta chains appeared to be HLA-restricted in a later analysis, and the HLA associations seemed to be driven largely by CMV exposure. A cluster of highly shared sequence variants was judged likely to represent a technical artifact of the sequencing pipeline. In a later analysis, HLA-associated TCR beta chains were found to be more clonally expanded and to have lower generation probabilities than equally common non-associated chains.

This clone has more than one count but fewer than ten. Its antigen is unknown. No base quality information exists; no much larger clone differs at one position. Libraries were made using the immunoSEQ multiplex PCR assay. A mixture of 60 forward primers for TCR Vbeta segments and 13 reverse primers for TCR Jbeta segments was used in the multiplex PCR. A multiplex PCR assay on genomic DNA amplified the CDR3 region of rearranged TCR beta genes. The amplified TCR beta libraries were sequenced on the Illumina HiSeq System as 87-base-pair reads. The original methods were these. Across the 670 or so repertoires, a later analysis counted 78 million or so unique TCR beta chains, some 11 million of which were shared by at least two donors. Raw reads were error-corrected and collapsed into unique sequences with a nearest-neighbor algorithm that merged closely related sequences to remove PCR and sequencing errors. CDR3 sequences were aligned to IMGT reference sequences to assign V, D and J gene segments. For a sequence to be retained, at least a six-nucleotide match to both a V gene segment and a J gene segment was required. Rearrangements were called productive when the CDR3 lacked stop codons and stayed in frame with V and J; all others were non-productive. Following IMGT convention, CDR3 was defined as the stretch from the second conserved V-encoded cysteine up to the conserved J-encoded phenylalanine. Sequences without an unambiguous match to a single V gene segment were excluded from the earlier analysis of about 630 of the donors. In an earlier analysis of approximately 500 of the donors, a V segment was called functional when productive rearrangements were above 56.7%, and segregating when the standard deviation between donors exceeded 5%. A statistical classification framework was built for diagnosing cytomegalovirus status from the catalog of TCR beta chain sequences. V and J gene assignment, in a later analysis, came from comparing TCR nucleotide sequences with IMGT/GENE-DB human TR gene sequences. A later analysis assigned CDR3 sequences and most-parsimonious VDJ recombination scenarios with the TCRdist pipeline. In a later analysis, every TCR beta chain was defined by the combination of its CDR3 amino acid sequence and its V-gene family, and reads without a unique V-gene family were dropped. A later analysis removed over 500 highly shared, low-generation-probability nucleotide sequences to deal with suspected cross-contamination and a sequencing artifact. For each public chain, a later analysis derived a clonal expansion index from normalized ranks of inferred template counts within each repertoire. Generation probabilities in a later analysis came from a VDJ recombination model fitted to out-of-frame rearrangements, and those results were checked against IGoR. In a later analysis, hypergeometric tests were used to score TCR-TCR, TCR-HLA and TCR-CMV co-occurrence, with a repertoire-size bias correction applied to TCR pairs. In a later analysis, false discovery rates were estimated by permuting HLA or CMV assignments 20 times. In a later analysis, co-occurring TCRs were grouped with DBSCAN, and TCRdist sequence similarity was added when clustering was performed within HLA-allele-positive subsets. Repertoires with fewer than 30,000 or more than 120,000 public chains, plus five repertoires with anomalous nucleotide sharing, were excluded from co-occurrence clustering. TCRdb carries this immuneACCESS record with in-frame sequences only. Its versions omit some clonotypes, under half of them owing to an unresolved V gene in the studies checked, with the rest unexplained. V and J calls and clone size are given by that table; D and trimming were obtained from the DNA. The sample table holds about 190,000 clones, of which 70% to 75% were seen once. Of the sample, 3.1% falls within the top ten clones.

The CDR3 numbers 14 residues from cysteine through phenylalanine. CDR3 DNA only is kept here, 42 bases in frame from base 1. CDR1 and CDR2 are drawn from the germline V gene: ENHRY, SYGVKD. Trimming costs V 2 bases and J 7 bases, and their ends lie 14 bases apart. The sample consisted of PBMCs. This receptor chain uses TRBV10-3 and TRBJ1-1; no D gene can be assigned with confidence. The receptor was isolated from a woman in her 30s in good health and CMV-seropositive. The nucleotide sequence is given as TGTGCCATCAGTGAGCCCATGCTTCGAGGTGAAGCTTTCTTT. Its protein is CAISEPMLRGEAFF.